This entry is about one T cell receptor beta chain. The sample is drawn from a study of blood T cell repertoires in COVID-19. Turning to the study itself: Spain, Italy and the United States supplied samples that represented acute and convalescent COVID-19. T cells, B-cell-depleted T cells, or PBMCs provided the cDNA or gDNA that served as material.

Germline CDR1 and CDR2: LNHDA and SQIVND (reference sequence). This CDR3 contains 15 residues. Unmatched junction bases numbered 10, after V lost 4 bases and J lost 7 bases. Study processing details: Amplification with reference gene primers provided the estimates of nucleated cell counts. Data came from immunoSEQ multiplex PCR; TCRdb stores just in-frame clones and leaves some out. Clone size and the V and J calls come from that table; the DNA yielded D and trimming. Of fewer than 200,000 clones in the sample, 75% to 80% were seen once. The material sequenced was peripheral blood. This receptor was obtained from a woman in her sixties or seventies with acute or convalescent COVID-19. This rearrangement joins TRBV19 to TRBJ2-7, with TRBD1 matching 10 bases. For the CDR3, the DNA is TGTGCCAGTAGTACGACTCGACAGGGGGCGTGGGAGCAGTACTTC. This encodes CASSTTRQGAWEQYF. The complete variable domain, with remaining parts taken from reference TRBV19 and TRBJ2-7, reads DGGITQSPKYLFRKEGQNVTLSCEQNLNHDAMYWYRQDPGQGLRLIYYSQIVNDFQKGDIAEGYSVSREKKESFPLTVTSAQKNPTAFYLCASSTTRQGAWEQYFGPGTRLTVT.